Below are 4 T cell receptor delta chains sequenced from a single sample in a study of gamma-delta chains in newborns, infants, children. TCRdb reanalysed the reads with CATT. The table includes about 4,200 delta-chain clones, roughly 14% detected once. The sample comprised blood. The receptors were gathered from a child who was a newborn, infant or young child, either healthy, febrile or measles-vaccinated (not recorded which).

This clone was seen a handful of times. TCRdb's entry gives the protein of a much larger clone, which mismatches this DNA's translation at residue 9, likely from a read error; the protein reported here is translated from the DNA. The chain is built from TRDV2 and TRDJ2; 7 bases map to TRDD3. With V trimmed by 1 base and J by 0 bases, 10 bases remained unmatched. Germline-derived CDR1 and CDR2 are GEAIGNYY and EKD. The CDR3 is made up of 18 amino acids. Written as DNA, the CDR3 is TGTGCCTGTGACACTGTACTGGGGAACCTCGCTTTGACAGCACAACTCTTCTTT. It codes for CACDTVLGNLALTAQLFF.

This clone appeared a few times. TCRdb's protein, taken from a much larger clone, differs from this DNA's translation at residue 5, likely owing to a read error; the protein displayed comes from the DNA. The CDR3 loop reads CACDAPWAGGYALDKLIF. The CDR3, as DNA: TGTGCCTGTGACGCTCCATGGGCTGGGGGATACGCTCTCGATAAACTCATCTTT. The chain couples TRDV2 to TRDJ1; TRDD3 matches at 12 bases. Germline values: CDR1 GEAIGNYY, CDR2 EKD. The CDR3 runs to 18 residues. The ends lost 3 bases at V and 4 bases at J; junction bases unmatched: 14.

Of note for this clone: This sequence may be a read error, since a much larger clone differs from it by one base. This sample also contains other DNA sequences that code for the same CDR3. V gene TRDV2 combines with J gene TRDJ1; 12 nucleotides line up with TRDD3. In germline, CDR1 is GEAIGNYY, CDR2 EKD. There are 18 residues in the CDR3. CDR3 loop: CACDTVATGGYHTDKLIF. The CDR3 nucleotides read TGCGCCTGTGACACCGTAGCTACTGGGGGATACCACACCGATAAACTCATCTTT.

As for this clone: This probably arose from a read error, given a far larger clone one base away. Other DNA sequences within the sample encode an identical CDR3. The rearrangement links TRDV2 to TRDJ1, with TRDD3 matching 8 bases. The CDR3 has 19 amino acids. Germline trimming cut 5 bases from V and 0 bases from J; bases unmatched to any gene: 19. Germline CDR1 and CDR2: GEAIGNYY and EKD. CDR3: CACVPLRTLLGEYTDKLIF. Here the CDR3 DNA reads TGTGCCTGTGTCCCCCTTCGCACCCTGCTGGGGGAATACACCGATAAACTCATCTTT.